This is a list of T cell receptor beta chains from one sample in a study of blood T cells in healthy people across ages. Via MiXCR, TCRdb re-called the 5' RACE reads, giving one row per CDR3 protein. In the table there are more than 650,000 distinct CDR3 sequences, approximately 22% of which are singletons. Sequencing input: blood. Receptors originate from a man in his 70s in good health. The CDR3 runs from the conserved cysteine through the conserved F or W. Fields, in order: J gene, V gene, D gene, clone size, CDR3 protein, CDR3 DNA. D genes are given only for firm matches. Clone size is not always given. Where it is, it says once, few, many or a class for expanded clones.

J: TRBJ2-1
V: TRBV14
D: TRBD2
size: .
CDR3: CASSQALLAGGGSYNEQFF
DNA: TGTGCCAGCAGCCAAGCCCTCCTCGCGGGAGGAGGTTCCTACAATGAGCAGTTCTTC

J: TRBJ2-5
V: TRBV10-3
D: .
size: .
CDR3: CAISTGWETQYF
DNA: TGTGCCATCAGCACAGGGTGGGAGACCCAGTACTTC

J: TRBJ2-1
V: TRBV24-1
D: TRBD2
size: many
CDR3: CATSESWTSGTYNEQFF
DNA: TGTGCCACCAGTGAATCATGGACTAGCGGGACCTACAATGAGCAGTTCTTC

J: TRBJ2-3
V: TRBV7-6
D: .
size: .
CDR3: CASSPKTGTDTQYF
DNA: TGTGCCAGCAGTCCAAAGACAGGCACAGATACGCAGTATTTT

J: TRBJ2-3
V: TRBV5-1
D: .
size: .
CDR3: CASSPSNTDTQYF
DNA: TGCGCCAGCAGTCCAAGCAACACAGATACGCAGTATTTT

J: TRBJ1-2
V: TRBV4-3
D: .
size: .
CDR3: CASSQEVAGFDGYTF
DNA: TGCGCCAGCAGCCAAGAAGTGGCAGGATTTGATGGCTACACCTTC

J: TRBJ1-2
V: TRBV25-1
D: .
size: .
CDR3: CASSEFSNYGYTF
DNA: TGTGCCAGCAGTGAATTCAGTAACTATGGCTACACCTTC

J: TRBJ2-2
V: TRBV29-1
D: .
size: few
CDR3: CSVRGANTGELFF
DNA: TGCAGCGTTCGAGGAGCGAACACCGGGGAGCTGTTTTTT

J: TRBJ2-1
V: TRBV13
D: TRBD1
size: many
CDR3: CASSPGQGQRDEQFF
DNA: TGTGCCAGCAGCCCAGGACAGGGGCAAAGGGATGAGCAGTTCTTC

J: TRBJ2-7
V: TRBV21-1
D: .
size: few
CDR3: CASSTTVSYEQYF
DNA: TGTGCCAGCAGCACAACAGTCTCCTACGAGCAGTACTTC

J: TRBJ2-5
V: TRBV7-9
D: .
size: .
CDR3: CASSDPPGGHERYF
DNA: TGTGCCAGCAGCGACCCCCCGGGTGGGCACGAGCGGTACTTC

J: TRBJ1-2
V: TRBV25-1
D: TRBD1
size: .
CDR3: CASSELGTAYAYTF
DNA: TGTGCCAGCAGTGAATTGGGGACAGCATATGCCTACACCTTC

J: TRBJ2-3
V: TRBV10-3
D: TRBD2
size: .
CDR3: CAIASSGSTDTQYF
DNA: TGTGCCATCGCTTCTAGCGGGAGTACAGATACGCAGTATTTT

J: TRBJ2-7
V: TRBV6-1
D: .
size: many
CDR3: CASSGTYEQYF
DNA: TGTGCCAGCAGTGGTACCTACGAGCAGTACTTC

J: TRBJ2-3
V: TRBV20-1
D: TRBD2
size: .
CDR3: CSASLPAGGTDTQYF
DNA: TGCAGTGCTAGCCTCCCCGCGGGAGGGACAGATACGCAGTATTTT

J: TRBJ1-2
V: TRBV10-3
D: TRBD1
size: .
CDR3: CAISESRKTGGQVGYTF
DNA: TGTGCCATCAGTGAGTCTCGTAAAACAGGGGGCCAGGTTGGCTACACCTTC

J: TRBJ1-5
V: TRBV27
D: .
size: .
CDR3: CASRLGGGNQPQHF
DNA: TGTGCCAGCAGATTGGGGGGTGGCAATCAGCCCCAGCATTTT

J: TRBJ1-6
V: TRBV7-9
D: TRBD1
size: .
CDR3: CASSLTGARSPLHF
DNA: TGTGCCAGCAGCTTGACAGGGGCTCGGTCACCCCTCCACTTT

J: TRBJ1-5
V: TRBV7-6
D: TRBD1
size: few
CDR3: CASSVRQGIQPQHF
DNA: TGTGCCAGCAGCGTCCGACAGGGAATACAGCCCCAGCATTTT

J: TRBJ2-7
V: TRBV12-3/TRBV12-4
D: .
size: many
CDR3: CASRLVGSPSYEQYF
DNA: TGTGCCAGCAGGCTGGTAGGGTCTCCCTCCTACGAGCAGTACTTC

J: TRBJ1-1
V: TRBV18
D: .
size: .
CDR3: CASSPGLPREAFF
DNA: TGTGCCAGCTCACCGGGACTGCCGAGGGAAGCTTTCTTT

J: TRBJ2-5
V: TRBV11-2
D: .
size: .
CDR3: CAISWGVEQYF
DNA: TGTGCCATCAGCTGGGGGGTAGAGCAGTACTTC

J: TRBJ1-2
V: TRBV20-1
D: .
size: .
CDR3: CSARDNERLGGYTF
DNA: TGCAGTGCTAGAGATAACGAGCGCCTTGGTGGCTACACCTTC

J: TRBJ2-1
V: TRBV18
D: .
size: few
CDR3: CASSPAFLGEQFF
DNA: TGTGCCAGCTCACCAGCCTTTCTGGGTGAGCAGTTCTTC

J: TRBJ1-1
V: TRBV20-1
D: .
size: .
CDR3: CSAFQGRTEAFF
DNA: TGCAGTGCTTTTCAGGGTCGAACTGAAGCTTTCTTT

J: TRBJ1-1
V: TRBV6-2/TRBV6-3
D: .
size: .
CDR3: CASRTSRQLLRTEAFF
DNA: TGTGCCAGCAGAACGTCGCGACAGCTATTAAGGACTGAAGCTTTCTTT

J: TRBJ2-2
V: TRBV12-3/TRBV12-4
D: TRBD2
size: few
CDR3: CASSSLAQNTGELFF
DNA: TGTGCCAGCAGTTCACTAGCGCAGAACACCGGGGAGCTGTTTTTT

J: TRBJ2-7
V: TRBV28
D: TRBD1
size: .
CDR3: CASRPPGGVYEQYF
DNA: TGTGCCAGCAGGCCTCCAGGGGGCGTCTACGAGCAGTACTTC

J: TRBJ1-4
V: TRBV7-8
D: .
size: .
CDR3: CASSRFLGQAEKLFF
DNA: TGTGCCAGCAGCCGCTTTCTGGGCCAAGCGGAAAAACTGTTTTTT

J: TRBJ1-1
V: TRBV5-1
D: .
size: .
CDR3: CASSLYGGSDTEAFF
DNA: TGCGCCAGCAGCTTGTACGGGGGATCGGACACTGAAGCTTTCTTT

J: TRBJ2-1
V: TRBV5-1
D: TRBD2
size: few
CDR3: CASSAELAGNNEQFF
DNA: TGCGCCAGCAGCGCCGAACTAGCGGGGAACAATGAGCAGTTCTTC

J: TRBJ2-5
V: TRBV6-2/TRBV6-3
D: .
size: .
CDR3: CASSYRRTSYEETKYF
DNA: TGTGCCAGCAGTTACCGAAGGACATCTTATGAAGAGACCAAGTACTTC

J: TRBJ2-7
V: TRBV5-1
D: TRBD2
size: few
CDR3: CASSPQAGTDEQYF
DNA: TGCGCCAGCAGCCCTCAAGCGGGGACGGACGAGCAGTACTTC

J: TRBJ2-5
V: TRBV6-1
D: TRBD2
size: few
CDR3: CASSEIALAGFETQYF
DNA: TGTGCCAGCAGTGAAATTGCACTAGCGGGTTTTGAGACCCAGTACTTC

J: TRBJ1-1
V: TRBV20-1
D: TRBD1
size: .
CDR3: CSAQPPGQARLYNTEAFF
DNA: TGCAGTGCTCAGCCACCCGGACAGGCCCGATTGTATAACACTGAAGCTTTCTTT

J: TRBJ2-1
V: TRBV20-1
D: TRBD2
size: .
CDR3: CSARVPSGNGENEQFF
DNA: TGCAGTGCTAGAGTCCCTAGCGGGAACGGAGAAAATGAGCAGTTCTTC

J: TRBJ2-5
V: TRBV7-9
D: TRBD2
size: many
CDR3: CASSSGLADQETQYF
DNA: TGTGCCAGCAGCTCGGGACTAGCGGACCAAGAGACCCAGTACTTC

J: TRBJ2-3
V: TRBV7-2
D: TRBD1
size: few
CDR3: CASSLTQDRGRATDTQYF
DNA: TGTGCCAGCAGCCTAACACAGGACAGGGGGCGGGCCACAGATACGCAGTATTTT

J: TRBJ2-1
V: TRBV12-3/TRBV12-4
D: TRBD1
size: few
CDR3: CASSFGGQGVSYNEQFF
DNA: TGTGCCAGCAGTTTCGGGGGACAGGGAGTGTCCTACAATGAGCAGTTCTTC

J: TRBJ2-1
V: TRBV11-3
D: .
size: .
CDR3: CASRPSPGLHNEQFF
DNA: TGTGCCAGCAGACCCTCGCCAGGTTTGCACAATGAGCAGTTCTTC

J: TRBJ1-2
V: TRBV12-3/TRBV12-4
D: .
size: .
CDR3: CASSPQGTVYGYTF
DNA: TGTGCCAGCAGTCCTCAAGGGACCGTATATGGCTACACCTTC

J: TRBJ1-1
V: TRBV20-1
D: .
size: few
CDR3: CSARNPGRVTEAFF
DNA: TGCAGTGCTAGAAACCCCGGTAGGGTCACTGAAGCTTTCTTT

J: TRBJ2-3
V: TRBV7-3
D: .
size: .
CDR3: CASSFSGSPSTDTQYF
DNA: TGTGCCAGCAGCTTTTCGGGCAGTCCTAGCACAGATACGCAGTATTTT

J: TRBJ2-1
V: TRBV5-1
D: .
size: few
CDR3: CASSSSQPSNNEQFF
DNA: TGCGCCAGCAGTTCTTCCCAACCGTCGAACAATGAGCAGTTCTTC

J: TRBJ2-7
V: TRBV11-2
D: TRBD2
size: .
CDR3: CASSSGLAKQYF
DNA: TGTGCCAGCAGCTCCGGACTAGCCAAGCAGTACTTC

J: TRBJ1-2
V: TRBV6-6
D: .
size: .
CDR3: CASTSGVLGYTF
DNA: TGTGCCAGCACCTCAGGGGTACTTGGCTACACCTTC

J: TRBJ1-1
V: TRBV3-1
D: .
size: many
CDR3: CASSQTANTEAFF
DNA: TGTGCCAGCAGCCAGACAGCCAACACTGAAGCTTTCTTT